A selection of T cell receptor beta chains follows, all from one sample in a study of Graves' ophthalmopathy and Graves' hyperthyroidism. Each CDR3 protein gets one entry after TCRdb re-called the multiplex PCR reads with MiXCR. The table lists 300,000 to 400,000 distinct CDR3 sequences, 17% of them singletons. Source material: peripheral blood. Receptor source: an adult man with Graves' ophthalmopathy. CDR3s include the opening cysteine and the closing phenylalanine or tryptophan. A D gene is named only where the DNA matches it firmly. Rows may omit the clone size; those that give it use once, few, many or a size class.

D gene	clone size	V gene	J gene	CDR3 protein	CDR3 DNA
NA	many	TRBV29-1	TRBJ1-2	CSVGGNGYTF	TGCAGCGTTGGGGGTAATGGCTACACCTTC
TRBD1	many	TRBV7-9	TRBJ1-2	CASSRTGTGGNYGYTF	TGTGCCAGCAGCCGTACCGGGACAGGGGGAAACTATGGCTACACCTTC
NA	many	TRBV5-1	TRBJ2-5	CASSTGQFQETQYF	TGCGCCAGCAGCACCGGACAGTTTCAAGAGACCCAGTACTTC
TRBD2	many	TRBV27	TRBJ2-5	CASTRTSGGQETQYF	TGTGCCAGCACCCGGACTAGCGGGGGCCAAGAGACCCAGTACTTC
TRBD1	many	TRBV3-1	TRBJ1-2	CASGGTDRYGYTF	TGTGCCAGCGGAGGGACAGACCGCTATGGCTACACCTTC
NA	many	TRBV7-2	TRBJ1-5	CASSQTTAYQPQHF	TGTGCCAGCAGCCAGACGACAGCCTATCAGCCCCAGCATTTT
NA	many	TRBV4-2	TRBJ2-5	CASSQVGLETQYF	TGTGCCAGCAGCCAAGTTGGCTTAGAGACCCAGTACTTC
TRBD2	many	TRBV14	TRBJ2-5	CASSPAGTIVETQYF	TGTGCCAGCAGCCCAGCCGGGACTATAGTGGAGACCCAGTACTTC
TRBD1	many	TRBV30	TRBJ2-6	CAWGQGRANVLTF	TGTGCCTGGGGACAGGGGAGGGCCAACGTCCTGACTTTC
NA	many	TRBV20-1	TRBJ2-2	CSARDEGTGELFF	TGCAGTGCTCGAGACGAGGGCACCGGGGAGCTGTTTTTT
TRBD1	many	TRBV20-1	TRBJ1-5	CSARAGTGFQHF	TGCAGTGCTAGAGCGGGGACAGGGTTCCAGCATTTT
TRBD1	many	TRBV19	TRBJ1-5	CASSPNDRANQPQHF	TGTGCCAGTAGTCCCAACGACAGGGCCAATCAGCCCCAGCATTTT
NA	NA	TRBV18	TRBJ1-1	CAISPQVAAMNTEAFF	TGTGCCATCTCACCACAAGTGGCAGCTATGAACACTGAAGCTTTCTTT
NA	many	TRBV27	TRBJ1-2	CASSLTGTWGYTF	TGTGCCAGCAGTTTAACAGGAACTTGGGGCTACACCTTC
TRBD1	many	TRBV6-1	TRBJ2-5	CASSVDRYRQETQYF	TGTGCCAGCAGTGTGGACAGGTATCGCCAAGAGACCCAGTACTTC
NA	NA	TRBV4-2	TRBJ1-2	CASSQEGATERFAF	TGTGCCAGCAGCCAAGAAGGGGCTACCGAACGGTTCGCCTTC
TRBD1	many	TRBV5-1	TRBJ2-7	CASSWGQGVSYEQYF	TGCGCCAGCAGCTGGGGACAGGGGGTCTCCTACGAGCAGTACTTC
NA	once	TRBV15	TRBJ1-1	CATSNSRVGYTEAFF	TGTGCCACCAGCAACTCCAGGGTAGGGTACACTGAAGCTTTCTTT
NA	many	TRBV7-2	TRBJ2-7	CASSLAWRGSYEQYF	TGTGCCAGCAGCTTAGCATGGCGCGGCTCCTACGAGCAGTACTTC
TRBD2	many	TRBV4-1	TRBJ2-7	CASSHLTSGNYEQYF	TGCGCCAGCAGCCACCTGACTAGCGGAAACTACGAGCAGTACTTC
NA	many	TRBV12-3/TRBV12-4	TRBJ1-2	CASSISLATTNYGYTF	TGTGCCAGCAGTATTAGTCTGGCAACTACTAACTATGGCTACACCTTC
TRBD1	many	TRBV7-2	TRBJ2-5	CASSTPQGQETQYF	TGTGCCAGCAGCACGCCACAGGGGCAAGAGACCCAGTACTTC
NA	many	TRBV20-1	TRBJ2-7	CSANDDSSYEQYF	TGCAGTGCTAACGATGATAGCTCCTACGAGCAGTACTTC
TRBD1	NA	TRBV18	TRBJ1-2	CASPPAGQGHYGYTF	TGTGCCAGCCCACCGGCGGGACAGGGCCACTATGGCTACACCTTC
NA	once	TRBV11-1	TRBJ2-2	CASSTRGSGELFF	TGTGCCAGCAGCACTCGAGGTTCCGGGGAGCTGTTTTTT
NA	many	TRBV9	TRBJ2-7	CASSASGEPGTYEQYF	TGTGCCAGCAGCGCGTCCGGGGAACCGGGGACCTACGAGCAGTACTTC
NA	many	TRBV29-1	TRBJ1-2	CSVEFWGIPTF	TGCAGCGTTGAGTTCTGGGGGATACCAACCTTC
TRBD2	many	TRBV5-1	TRBJ2-5	CASSMSGRAGLAGEETQYF	TGCGCCAGCAGCATGAGCGGCCGAGCGGGACTAGCGGGAGAAGAGACCCAGTACTTC
NA	many	TRBV6-5	TRBJ1-1	CASRRTGSNTEAFF	TGTGCCAGCAGACGAACAGGGAGTAACACTGAAGCTTTCTTT
NA	many	TRBV3-1	TRBJ2-7	CASRKSGVYEQYF	TGTGCCAGCAGAAAAAGTGGGGTATACGAGCAGTACTTC
TRBD1	NA	TRBV30	TRBJ1-1	CAWTRDRATNTEAFF	TGTGCCTGGACCCGGGACAGGGCGACGAACACTGAAGCTTTCTTT
NA	many	TRBV13	TRBJ2-5	CASRSRDNGHKETQYF	TGTGCCAGCAGATCAAGGGATAACGGACATAAAGAGACCCAGTACTTC
NA	many	TRBV7-2	TRBJ2-7	CASSLGTASYEQYF	TGTGCCAGCAGCTTAGGGACAGCTTCCTACGAGCAGTACTTC
TRBD2	NA	TRBV5-6	TRBJ2-5	CASSPWTSQETQYF	TGTGCCAGCAGCCCGTGGACTAGCCAAGAGACCCAGTACTTC
NA	many	TRBV20-1	TRBJ1-1	CSASRGSLNTEAFF	TGCAGTGCCTCGAGGGGCAGCTTGAACACTGAAGCTTTCTTT
NA	many	TRBV28	TRBJ2-7	CASRVAGYEQYF	TGTGCCAGCCGCGTCGCAGGCTACGAGCAGTACTTC
NA	many	TRBV20-1	TRBJ1-2	CSAINQGSRYGYTF	TGCAGTGCTATTAACCAGGGAAGCCGCTATGGCTACACCTTC
NA	many	TRBV20-1	TRBJ1-2	CSARVAGYTF	TGCAGTGCTAGAGTGGCGGGCTACACCTTC
TRBD1	many	TRBV6-2/TRBV6-3	TRBJ1-5	CASSYSRTGDFQPQHF	TGTGCCAGCAGTTACTCAAGGACAGGGGACTTTCAGCCCCAGCATTTT
TRBD1	many	TRBV12-3/TRBV12-4	TRBJ1-2	CASNPGTGRGYTF	TGTGCCAGCAACCCCGGGACAGGGCGCGGCTACACCTTC
TRBD1	many	TRBV28	TRBJ1-3	CASSLNRGPGNTIYF	TGTGCCAGCAGCCTCAACAGGGGGCCAGGAAACACCATATATTTT
NA	many	TRBV28	TRBJ2-5	CASNPIRDTSPGETQYF	TGTGCCAGCAATCCCATCCGGGACACCAGCCCCGGAGAGACCCAGTACTTC
NA	few	TRBV28	TRBJ1-2	CASSFAPNRYGYTF	TGTGCCAGCAGTTTTGCCCCCAACCGGTATGGCTACACCTTC